This TCR beta chain originates from a study of identical twins. Findings of the study overall: Analyses of zero insertions could, in part, be confounded by invariant MAIT and iNKT cells.

Every sampled donor was Caucasian and healthy. This clonotype was picked up many times. Antigen specificity is unknown. TCRdb fed the 5' RACE reads into MiXCR, producing one record per CDR3 protein. The sample holds about 890,000 distinct CDR3 sequences, roughly an eighth seen once. This sample was shared with a second study, whose subject was yellow fever vaccine responses in identical twins.

The source material was PBMCs. This clonotype originated in a woman under 30 in good health.

The CDR3 DNA reads TGTGCCAGCGTGGGCGGACTAGCGGGAGTTGAGCAGTTCTTC. Amino acids: CASVGGLAGVEQFF. The chain has TRBV7-9 and TRBJ2-1, with 13 bases fitting TRBD2. This CDR3 contains 14 residues. After removal of 8 bases from V and 9 bases from J, the junction contained 7 bases not matched to a gene. Germline V lookup: CDR1 SEHNR, CDR2 FQNEAQ (reference sequence).